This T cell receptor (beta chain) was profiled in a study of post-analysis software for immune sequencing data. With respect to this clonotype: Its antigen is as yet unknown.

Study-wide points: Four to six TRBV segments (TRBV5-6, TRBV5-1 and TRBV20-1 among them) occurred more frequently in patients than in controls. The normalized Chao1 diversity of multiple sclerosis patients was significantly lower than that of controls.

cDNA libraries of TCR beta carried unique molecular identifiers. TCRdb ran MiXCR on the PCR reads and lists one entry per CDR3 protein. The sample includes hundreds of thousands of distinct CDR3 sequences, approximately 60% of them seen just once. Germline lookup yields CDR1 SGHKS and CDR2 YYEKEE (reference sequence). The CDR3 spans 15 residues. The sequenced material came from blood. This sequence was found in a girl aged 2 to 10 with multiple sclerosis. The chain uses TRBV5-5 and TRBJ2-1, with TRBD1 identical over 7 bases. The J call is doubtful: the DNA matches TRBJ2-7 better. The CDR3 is CASSLVIGTDYEQYF. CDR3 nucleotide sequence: TGTGCCAGCAGCTTGGTAATTGGGACAGACTACGAGCAGTACTTC.